This TCR beta chain derives from a study of control samples from healthy donors and cancer patients. Some clones are missing from TCRdb's copy, which holds only in-frame ones; the method was immunoSEQ multiplex PCR. The table records some 160,000 clones, about 89% of them present only once. This clone was picked up one time. What was sequenced was blood. The receptor was derived from a man in his thirties or forties in good health.

This chain's CDR3 is CASSSDGLGNTIYF. For the CDR3, the DNA is TGTGCCAGCAGCTCGGACGGACTGGGGAACACCATATATTTT. The chain couples TRBV9 to TRBJ1-3; D remains ambiguous. The CDR3 is 14 amino acids. Germline values: CDR1 SGDLS, CDR2 YYNGEE. The ends were cut back, 4 bases at V and 7 bases at J, with 15 bases in the middle.